These 20 T cell receptor beta chains originate from one sample sequenced in a study of T cell changes during pregnancy in multiple sclerosis. TCRdb's copy holds only in-frame clones and misses some; the assay was immunoSEQ multiplex PCR. Of about 20,000 clones in the sample, more than 75% were seen once. The sequenced sample was CD8+ T cells from peripheral blood mononuclear cells, obtained in the third trimester of pregnancy. All receptors derive from a female donor in good health, enrolled as a control in a pregnancy study.

The chain links TRBV29-1 to TRBJ2-5, with TRBD2 identical over 8 bases. V shed 4 bases, J shed 5 bases, and the junction held 12 bases outside the gene matches. CDR1 SQVTM and CDR2 ANQGSEA come from the germline V gene. This CDR3 comprises 15 residues. The CDR3 DNA sequence: TGCAGCGTTGGATCACCGGGGGGGCATGGGGAGACCCAGTACTTC. Translation gives CSVGSPGGHGETQYF.

V and J are TRBV7-9 and TRBJ1-5; D might be TRBD1 (5 bases). Trimming stripped 3 bases from V and 2 bases from J, with 8 bases between. The V gene's germline CDR1 is SEHNR and CDR2 FQNEAQ (reference sequence). This CDR3 is 14 amino acids long. Written as DNA, the CDR3 is TGTGCCAGCAGCTTCCAGGGTGGCAATCAGCCCCAGCATTTT. Its translation: CASSFQGGNQPQHF.

The chain employs TRBV28 and TRBJ2-7, with 9 bases identical to TRBD1. Trimming removed 6 bases from V and 6 bases from J; junction bases left unmatched: 9. Germline assignment: CDR1 MDHEN and CDR2 SYDVKM. The CDR3 length is 14 residues. CDR3 amino acids: CASRMTGGSLEQYF. Written as DNA, the CDR3 is TGTGCCAGCAGGATGACAGGGGGTTCTCTCGAGCAGTACTTC.

The rearrangement uses TRBV5-1 and TRBJ2-7, with TRBD2 matching over 10 bases. V shed 0 bases and J 7 bases; nucleotides not matched to a gene: 4. The CDR3 runs to 14 residues. CDR1 and CDR2 from the germline V gene are SGHRS and YFSETQ. CDR3 nucleotides: TGCGCCAGCAGCTTGGAGCGGGGGGGCGTGGAGCAGTACTTC. This gives the protein CASSLERGGVEQYF.

This chain joins TRBV10-1 and TRBJ2-3; 9 bases are shared with TRBD2. The CDR3 has 15 amino acids. V lost 2 bases and J lost 1; bases outside the gene matches: 1. In germline, CDR1 is WNHNN, CDR2 SYGVQD (reference sequence). The CDR3 DNA sequence: TGCGCCAGCAGTGAGAGACTAGCGGGCACAGATACGCAGTATTTT. Translation gives CASSERLAGTDTQYF.

The chain carries TRBV11-1 and TRBJ2-2, with unresolved D. Germline CDR1 reads SGHAT; CDR2 reads FQDESV (reference sequence). The CDR3 spans 15 residues. Deletions cut 3 bases from V and 3 bases from J, with 11 bases between. The CDR3 bases are TGTGCCAGCAGCTTCTGGGCGACGGACACCGGGGAGCTGTTTTTT. It yields the protein CASSFWATDTGELFF.

V gene TRBV28 combines with J gene TRBJ1-1; D not certain. CDR3 size: 14 residues. Per germline, CDR1 MDHEN and CDR2 SYDVKM. Between the trimmed V and J ends, which lost 3 bases and 4 bases, there was a span of 12 bases. CDR3 in DNA: TGTGCCAGCAGTTTCAGGCTTTCGACCACTGAAGCTTTCTTT. Its translation is CASSFRLSTTEAFF.

This chain connects TRBV7-9 to TRBJ2-1; 8 bases are a match to TRBD1. The V and J ends lost 5 bases and 15 bases, in that order; junction bases with no gene match: 9. The germline gives CDR1 SEHNR, CDR2 FQNEAQ (reference sequence). CDR3 length: 12 residues. The CDR3, as DNA: TGTGCCAGCAGCCCTACCCGGGACAGGTGGTTCTTC. It yields the protein CASSPTRDRWFF.

The chain combines TRBV6-1 with TRBJ2-5; 11 bases fit TRBD2. The CDR3 totals 15 residues. V was pared by 1 base and J by 7 bases, with 5 bases of the junction left unmatched. CDR1 and CDR2 (germline): MNHNS, SASEGT. As DNA, the CDR3 is TGTGCCAGCAGTGAAGTAGCGGGGGGGCCGGGGACCCAGTACTTC. It codes for CASSEVAGGPGTQYF.

The rearrangement links TRBV4-1 to TRBJ2-3; 7 nucleotides agree with TRBD2. The V gene end was trimmed by 5 bases and the J gene end by 0 bases; junction bases not matched to a gene: 8. Germline V gene sequence: CDR1 MGHRA, CDR2 YSYEKL. The CDR3 covers 16 residues. CDR3 nucleotide sequence: TGCGCCAGCAGCTCCCGAGCGGGGTCTAGCACAGATACGCAGTATTTT. It encodes CASSSRAGSSTDTQYF.

J is TRBJ1-1 and V is TRBV27, with D uncertain. Trimming removed 7 bases from V and 4 bases from J, with 19 bases in between. The CDR3 consists of 15 residues. Germline CDR1 and CDR2: MNHEY and SMNVEV (reference sequence). The chain's CDR3 is CASTPTGIGLTEAFF. The CDR3 DNA reads TGTGCCAGCACCCCAACGGGGATAGGGCTCACTGAAGCTTTCTTT.

In this sample, this clone is large. This rearrangement joins TRBV4-3 to TRBJ2-7, with D possibly being TRBD2 (6 bases). V lost 1 base, J lost 0 bases, and 10 bases lay in between. This CDR3 comprises 15 residues. CDR1 LGHNA and CDR2 YSLEER come from the germline V gene. CDR3 residues: CASSQVADYSYEQYF. In nucleotides, the CDR3 is TGCGCCAGCAGCCAAGTAGCGGACTACTCCTACGAGCAGTACTTC.

The rearrangement links TRBV19 to TRBJ1-5, with 8 bases matching TRBD1. This CDR3 region has 12 residues. CDR1 is LNHDA, CDR2 SQIVND, per germline (reference sequence). V was pared by 6 bases and J by 6 bases, with 1 base of the junction left unmatched. In DNA form, the CDR3 reads TGTGCCAGTAGACAGGGGGGTCAGCCCCAGCATTTT. Translated, it gives CASRQGGQPQHF.

This chain connects TRBV19 to TRBJ2-6; a weak D match, TRBD1 (6 bases). This CDR3 has 18 amino acids. V lost 4 bases and J lost 0, with 16 bases in between. The V gene's germline CDR1 is LNHDA and CDR2 SQIVND (reference sequence). The CDR3 DNA reads TGTGCCAGTAGTACCCCCAGGGGAGAGAGCTCTGGGGCCAACGTCCTGACTTTC. Encoded protein: CASSTPRGESSGANVLTF.

This chain connects TRBV7-2 to TRBJ2-1, with a possible D match to TRBD2 (6 bases). CDR1 and CDR2 (germline): SGHTA, FQGNSA. V lost 3 bases, J lost 2 bases, and 14 bases lay in between. The CDR3 is 16 amino acids. CDR3 residues: CASSFLFGGAYNEQFF. The DNA of the CDR3 is TGTGCCAGCAGCTTCCTTTTCGGGGGAGCCTACAATGAGCAGTTCTTC.

V and J are TRBV19 and TRBJ1-2; D remains unclear. Trimming stripped 5 bases from V and 6 bases from J, with 10 bases between. The CDR3 spans 12 residues. The V gene's germline CDR1 is LNHDA and CDR2 SQIVND (reference sequence). The CDR3 is CASSDTFNGYTF. Here the CDR3 DNA reads TGTGCCAGTAGTGACACCTTTAATGGCTACACCTTC.

As DNA, the CDR3 is TGTGCCAGCAGGCGGACAGCGAACACCGGGGAGCTGTTTTTT. Protein: CASRRTANTGELFF. The rearrangement uses TRBV19 and TRBJ2-2; a weak D match, TRBD1 (6 bases). Trimming pared 9 bases from V and 0 bases from J, leaving 11 bases between. The germline V gene encodes CDR1 LNHDA and CDR2 SQIVND (reference sequence). The CDR3 contains 14 residues.

The chain has TRBV4-1 and TRBJ2-1, with D uncertain. Germline V gene lookup returns CDR1 MGHRA and CDR2 YSYEKL. This CDR3 spans 13 amino acids. The V gene lost 3 bases and the J gene lost 12 bases, with 15 bases spanning the gap. This chain's CDR3 is CASSQQRLSRQFF. CDR3 nucleotide sequence: TGCGCCAGCAGCCAGCAGAGACTCTCTAGGCAGTTCTTC.

The V and J genes are TRBV21-1 and TRBJ2-1; the D segment call TRBD1 is taken from the table without a DNA check. TRBV21-1 is termed a pseudogene. The CDR3 has 18 amino acids. The CDR3: CASSKGLPDRDPYNEQFF. The CDR3 DNA follows: TGTGCCAGCAGCAAAGGGCTCCCCGACAGGGACCCCTACAATGAGCAGTTCTTC.

The CDR3 DNA is TGCAGCGTTGAAGATCGGGACAGGGGTAATGAGCAGTTCTTC. Translation: CSVEDRDRGNEQFF. The chain links TRBV29-1 to TRBJ2-1, with 10 bases aligning to TRBD1. CDR1 and CDR2 (germline): SQVTM, ANQGSEA. V was pared by 0 bases and J by 7 bases, with 3 bases of the junction left unmatched. The CDR3 extends over 14 amino acids.